The 24 T cell receptor beta chains listed next were all sequenced from one sample in a study of T-cell reconstitution after alpha-beta-depleted transplantation in children (dated by TCRdb to the mid-2010s). According to the study, the label for this sample's treatment or condition signals: allogeneic hematopoietic cell transplantation with graft depleted of TCRalphabeta T cells and CD19 B cells. The library was obtained by PCR. The sequencer was an Illumina HiSeq 2500. Molecular barcoding was employed in the preparation of TCR libraries, with unique molecular identifiers being used to normalize TCRbeta repertoire quantification. TCRdb trimmed public reads at Q25 via fastp, called clones via MiXCR and kept in-frame beta chains. A single entry per CDR3 protein holds the most common genes and DNA from its merged rows. This sample has 780,000 or so distinct CDR3 sequences in its table, and 16% of those were observed once. Around 5.3% of the sample is held by the ten biggest clonotypes.

The input for sequencing was PBMCs, mostly from graft donor cells, taken 360 days after TCRalphabeta/CD19-depleted stem cell transplant. The receptors were gathered from a male patient younger than 18 who had a stem cell transplant for acute lymphoblastic leukemia, so the T cells may come from the graft donor.

In nucleotides, the CDR3 is TGTGCCAGCGGAGATAGCGGGACCTCCTACGAGCAGTACTTC. It encodes CASGDSGTSYEQYF. The V call is TRBV21-1, the J call TRBJ2-7; TRBD2, the table's D call, was not compared with the DNA. TRBV21-1 is listed as a pseudogene. This CDR3 comprises 14 residues.

In this sample, this clonotype turned up many times. CDR3 DNA sequence: TGTGCCAGCAGTCCCGGTTGGGGCACTGAAGCTTTCTTT. Protein: CASSPGWGTEAFF. The chain links TRBV5-6 to TRBJ1-1; D not resolved. The CDR3 runs to 13 residues. Germline CDR1 and CDR2: SGHDT and YYEEEE. Trimming took 5 bases from V and 4 from J, leaving 12 bases between them.

This clonotype was seen at least ten times. The rearrangement links TRBV20-1 to TRBJ2-1, with TRBD2 as a possible D gene (5 bases). V was cut by 0 bases and J by 6 bases, with 12 bases left in between. The CDR3 is 14 residues long. CDR1 is DFQATT, CDR2 SNEGSKA, per germline (reference sequence). In DNA, the CDR3 is TGCAGTGCTAGAGACCCGGGAACGAGCAATGAGCAGTTCTTC. Amino acid sequence: CSARDPGTSNEQFF.

This clonotype has at least ten counts. CDR3 nucleotides: TGTGCCAGCAGTTTTGGATGGGTTATCTCCCAAGAGACCCAGTACTTC. It translates to CASSFGWVISQETQYF. The chain has TRBV12-3 or TRBV12-4 and TRBJ2-5; D remains unclear. CDR3 length: 16 residues. V lost 3 bases and J 1 base, leaving 15 bases between the germline ends.

This clonotype was found a few times. This rearrangement joins TRBV19 to TRBJ2-1, with TRBD1 matching over 7 bases. CDR1 and CDR2 (germline): LNHDA, SQIVND (reference sequence). The CDR3 covers 16 residues. With V trimmed by 2 bases and J by 1 base, 5 bases remained unmatched. The CDR3 nucleotides are TGTGCCAGTAGTATAAGGGACAGCAATTCCTACAATGAGCAGTTCTTC. Protein sequence: CASSIRDSNSYNEQFF.

The rearrangement links TRBV7-2 to TRBJ2-7, with D possibly TRBD2 on 7 matching bases. CDR1 is SGHTA, CDR2 FQGNSA, per germline. Trimming stripped 5 bases from V and 0 bases from J, with 14 bases between. There are 15 residues in the CDR3. CDR3 residues: CASSGGAGHSYEQYF. CDR3 DNA: TGTGCCAGCAGCGGGGGAGCGGGACACTCCTACGAGCAGTACTTC.

This chain links TRBV5-1 with TRBJ1-1; D is possibly TRBD1 (5 bases). Trimming took off 4 bases at V and 0 bases at J, with 10 bases between the two ends. Germline CDR1 is SGHRS and CDR2 is YFSETQ. The CDR3 consists of 14 residues. The CDR3, as DNA: TGCGCCAGCAGCATAGGACACATGAACACTGAAGCTTTCTTT. This translates into CASSIGHMNTEAFF.

This clonotype was counted only a few times. The chain uses TRBV29-1 and TRBJ1-5; D call uncertain. Trimming shortened V by 3 bases and J by 4 bases, and 10 bases separated the two germline ends. Germline loops: CDR1 SQVTM, CDR2 ANQGSEA. CDR3 length equals 13 residues. CDR3 residues: CSVEGPGNQPQHF. DNA for the CDR3: TGCAGCGTTGAGGGCCCCGGTAATCAGCCCCAGCATTTT. Looking up the rest from reference TRBV29-1 and TRBJ1-5 gives the full variable domain: SAVISQKPSRDICQRGTSLTIQCQVDSQVTMMFWYRQQPGQSLTLIATANQGSEATYESGFVIDKFPISRPNLTFSTLTVSNMSPEDSSIYLCSVEGPGNQPQHFGDGTRLSIL.

This clonotype was counted a few times. The CDR3 reads CASSPRASGRAGEQFF. For the CDR3, the DNA is TGTGCCAGCTCACCACGGGCCAGCGGGAGGGCTGGTGAGCAGTTCTTC. This chain joins TRBV18 and TRBJ2-1; 10 nucleotides line up with TRBD2. After removal of 1 base from V and 9 bases from J, the junction contained 9 bases not matched to a gene. CDR3 length equals 16 residues. The germline V gene encodes CDR1 KGHSH and CDR2 LQKENI.

This clonotype was picked up a small number of times. The chain has TRBV25-1 and TRBJ1-1; D unresolved. The CDR3 runs to 13 residues. The V end was cut by 4 bases, the J end by 4 bases, with 10 bases between. CDR1 is MGHDK, CDR2 SYGVNS, per germline. CDR3 sequence: CASSAQAPTEAFF. The CDR3 bases are TGTGCCAGCAGTGCGCAGGCCCCCACTGAAGCTTTCTTT.

This clonotype was detected ten times or more. The rearrangement joins TRBV12-3 or TRBV12-4 to TRBJ1-1, with D unclear. V shed 1 base and J shed 3 bases, with 6 bases lying between them. The CDR3 has 13 residues. CDR3 DNA sequence: TGTGCCAGCAGTTTAGGGAGGCACACTGAAGCTTTCTTT. It is translated as CASSLGRHTEAFF.

The chain employs TRBV4-1 and TRBJ2-3, with a weak D call TRBD1 (5 bases). The CDR3 runs 14 residues. The germline V gene encodes CDR1 MGHRA and CDR2 YSYEKL. V was shortened by 8 bases and J by 0 bases, with 12 bases between the two germline ends. The chain's CDR3 is CASGQNPSTDTQYF. The DNA for the CDR3 is TGCGCCAGCGGACAAAATCCCAGCACAGATACGCAGTATTTT.

This chain joins TRBV10-3 and TRBJ2-2; D is unresolved. This CDR3 is 14 amino acids long. Germline CDR1 reads ENHRY; CDR2 reads SYGVKD. V lost 2 bases, J lost 6 bases, and 10 bases lay in between. CDR3 in amino acids: CAISETHGAGELFF. CDR3 nucleotides: TGTGCCATCAGTGAGACTCATGGCGCCGGGGAGCTGTTTTTT.

This rearrangement joins TRBV9 to TRBJ2-4; TRBD1 matches at 8 bases. The CDR3 runs 18 residues. Trimming at V came to 4 bases and at J to 0 bases, leaving 12 bases not matched to a gene. CDR1 and CDR2 (germline): SGDLS, YYNGEE. The CDR3 is CASSPIPGGNSAKNIQYF. The CDR3, as DNA: TGTGCCAGCAGCCCTATCCCAGGGGGCAACTCAGCCAAAAACATTCAGTACTTC. The whole variable domain, remainder taken from reference TRBV9 and TRBJ2-4, is DSGVTQTPKHLITATGQRVTLRCSPRSGDLSVYWYQQSLDQGLQFLIQYYNGEERAKGNILERFSAQQFPDLHSELNLSSLELGDSALYFCASSPIPGGNSAKNIQYFGAGTRLSVL.

This clonotype occurred many times. This sequence joins TRBV7-2 and TRBJ2-6, with 9 bases that match TRBD1. Germline-derived CDR1 and CDR2 are SGHTA and FQGNSA. This CDR3 has 17 amino acids. V shed 6 bases, J shed 0 bases, and the junction held 6 bases outside the gene matches. DNA of the CDR3: TGTGCCAGCAGTCGACAGGGGGGGATCTCTGGGGCCAACGTCCTGACTTTC. It codes for CASSRQGGISGANVLTF.

This chain joins TRBV7-2 and TRBJ2-1; possible D gene TRBD2, 6 bases. The CDR3 consists of 16 residues. CDR1 SGHTA and CDR2 FQGNSA come from the germline V gene. Trimming cost V 5 bases and J 0 bases, with 14 bases left between them. The CDR3 bases are TGTGCCAGCAGCCGAGTCGGGAGTAGCTCCTACAATGAGCAGTTCTTC. Residues: CASSRVGSSSYNEQFF.

This clonotype was detected a few times. Relative to the germline gene, one junction end is altered; a read error may explain this. The chain combines TRBV24-1 with TRBJ1-1, with D hard to call. Germline V CDR1 and CDR2: KGHDR, SFDVKD. The CDR3 consists of 9 residues. The CDR3 nucleotides read TGTGCCACCAGTGATTTGCCGCGGTTT. Its translation is CATSDLPRF.

This chain uses TRBV12-3 or TRBV12-4 with TRBJ2-7; 8 positions agree with TRBD2. The CDR3 is 16 amino acids. V shed 5 bases, J shed 2 bases, and the junction held 11 bases outside the gene matches. In nucleotides, the CDR3 is TGTGCCAGCAGTCCCCGGGTAGCGGGATTTCCCTACGAGCAGTACTTC. It yields the protein CASSPRVAGFPYEQYF.

The V gene is TRBV15, the J gene TRBJ2-1; 10 nucleotides agree with TRBD2. This CDR3 comprises 17 residues. The germline V gene has CDR1 LNHNV and CDR2 YYDKDF (reference sequence). With V trimmed by 0 bases and J by 7 bases, 9 bases remained unmatched. CDR3 sequence reads: CATSRDRLAGVGNEQFF. CDR3 nucleotide sequence: TGTGCCACCAGCAGAGATAGGCTAGCGGGAGTTGGGAATGAGCAGTTCTTC.

V is TRBV5-1 and J is TRBJ2-1; 16 positions match TRBD2. The V segment lost 4 bases and the J segment 7 bases; nucleotides outside the gene matches: 8. The CDR3 runs 17 residues. Germline CDR1 is SGHRS and CDR2 is YFSETQ. Here the CDR3 DNA reads TGCGCCAGCAGCGCCGGGACTAGCGGGAGGGCCCGGAATGAGCAGTTCTTC. As protein: CASSAGTSGRARNEQFF.

Only a few counts were recorded for this clonotype. Here the CDR3 DNA reads TGCGCCAGCAGCCTCCGGGGACTAGCGGGGGTGGCAGATACGCAGTATTTT. Protein sequence: CASSLRGLAGVADTQYF. This sequence joins TRBV4-1 and TRBJ2-3, with 14 bases matching TRBD2. Germline lookup yields CDR1 MGHRA and CDR2 YSYEKL. The CDR3 contains 17 residues. The trim removed 4 bases at V and 4 bases at J, leaving 7 bases unmatched.

This clonotype occurred a few times. The rearrangement joins TRBV2 to TRBJ2-7, with TRBD2 matching 14 bases. Trimming cost V 8 bases and J 1 base; bases outside gene matches: 16. CDR1 is SNHLY, CDR2 FYNNEI, per germline. CDR3 length: 19 amino acids. The CDR3 spells CASCRETSGRARRSYEQYF. As DNA, the CDR3 is TGTGCCAGCTGCAGGGAGACTAGCGGGAGGGCCAGGAGGTCCTACGAGCAGTACTTC.

In its sample, this clonotype was seen a few times. This chain joins TRBV5-5 and TRBJ2-1; TRBD2 matches at 8 bases. J lost 2 bases, V lost 6 bases, and 10 bases had no gene match. Looked up from germline, CDR1 is SGHKS and CDR2 is YYEKEE (reference sequence). The CDR3 has 16 amino acids. The CDR3 is CASIPEPGGAYNEQFF. The CDR3 nucleotides read TGTGCCAGCATCCCCGAGCCCGGGGGGGCCTACAATGAGCAGTTCTTC.

In this sample, this clonotype turned up a few times. The chain links TRBV27 to TRBJ1-1; 7 nucleotides match TRBD1. The CDR3 runs to 15 residues. Per the germline V gene, CDR1 is MNHEY and CDR2 is SMNVEV (reference sequence). V dropped 5 bases and J dropped 5; count of bases not matched to a gene: 11. The CDR3 is CASSPQTHRGTEAFF. As DNA, the CDR3 is TGTGCCAGCAGTCCCCAAACTCACAGGGGAACTGAAGCTTTCTTT.